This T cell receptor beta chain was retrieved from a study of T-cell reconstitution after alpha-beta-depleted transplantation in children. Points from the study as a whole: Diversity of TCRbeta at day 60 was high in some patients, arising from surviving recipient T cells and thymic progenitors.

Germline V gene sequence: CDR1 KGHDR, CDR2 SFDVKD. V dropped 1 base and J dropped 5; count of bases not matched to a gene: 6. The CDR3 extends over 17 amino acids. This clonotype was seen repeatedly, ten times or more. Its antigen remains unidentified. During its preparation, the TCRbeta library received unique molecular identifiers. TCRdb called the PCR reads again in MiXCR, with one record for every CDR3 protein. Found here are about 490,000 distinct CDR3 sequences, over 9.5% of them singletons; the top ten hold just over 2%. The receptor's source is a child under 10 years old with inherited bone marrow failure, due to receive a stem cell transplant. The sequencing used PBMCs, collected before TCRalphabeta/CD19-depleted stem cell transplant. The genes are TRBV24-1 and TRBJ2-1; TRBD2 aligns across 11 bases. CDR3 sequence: CATSDFGPSGRNNEQFF. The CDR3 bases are TGTGCCACCAGTGATTTTGGCCCTAGCGGGAGGAACAATGAGCAGTTCTTC.